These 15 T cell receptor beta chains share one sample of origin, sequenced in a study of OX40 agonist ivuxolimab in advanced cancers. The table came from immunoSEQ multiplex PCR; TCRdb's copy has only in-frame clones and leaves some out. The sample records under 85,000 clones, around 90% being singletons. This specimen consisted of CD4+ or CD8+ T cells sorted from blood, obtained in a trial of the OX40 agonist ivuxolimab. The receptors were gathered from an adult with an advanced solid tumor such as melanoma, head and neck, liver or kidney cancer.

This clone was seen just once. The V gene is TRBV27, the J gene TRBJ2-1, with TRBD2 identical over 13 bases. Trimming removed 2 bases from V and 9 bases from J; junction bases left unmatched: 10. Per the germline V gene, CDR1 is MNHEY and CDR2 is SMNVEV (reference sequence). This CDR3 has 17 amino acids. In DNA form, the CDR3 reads TGTGCCAGCAGTTTACTATTACCGGGACTAGCGGGAATTGAGCAGTTCTTC. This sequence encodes CASSLLLPGLAGIEQFF.

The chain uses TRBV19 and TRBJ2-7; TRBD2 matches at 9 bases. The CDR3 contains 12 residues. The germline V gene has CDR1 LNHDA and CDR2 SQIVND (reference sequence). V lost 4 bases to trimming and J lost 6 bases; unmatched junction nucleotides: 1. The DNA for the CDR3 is TGTGCCAGTAGTAGCGGGAGGGGCGAGCAGTACTTC. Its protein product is CASSSGRGEQYF.

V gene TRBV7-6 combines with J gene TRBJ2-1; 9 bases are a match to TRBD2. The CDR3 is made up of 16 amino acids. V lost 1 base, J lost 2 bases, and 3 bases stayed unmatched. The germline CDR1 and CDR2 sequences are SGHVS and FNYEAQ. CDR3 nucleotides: TGTGCCAGCAGCTTAGGCGGACTAGCGACCTACAATGAGCAGTTCTTC. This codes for CASSLGGLATYNEQFF.

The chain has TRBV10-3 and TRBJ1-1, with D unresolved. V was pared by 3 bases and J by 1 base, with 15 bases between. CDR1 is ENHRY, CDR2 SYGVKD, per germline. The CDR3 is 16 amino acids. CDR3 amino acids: CAISDSTLVSNTEAFF. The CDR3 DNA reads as TGTGCCATCAGTGACTCCACCTTGGTCTCGAACACTGAAGCTTTCTTT.

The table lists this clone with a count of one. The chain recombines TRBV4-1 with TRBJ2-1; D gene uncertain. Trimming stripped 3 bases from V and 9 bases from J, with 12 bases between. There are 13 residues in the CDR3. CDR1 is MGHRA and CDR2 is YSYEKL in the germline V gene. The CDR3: CASSHLWEGEQFF. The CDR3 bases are TGCGCCAGCAGCCACTTGTGGGAAGGTGAGCAGTTCTTC.

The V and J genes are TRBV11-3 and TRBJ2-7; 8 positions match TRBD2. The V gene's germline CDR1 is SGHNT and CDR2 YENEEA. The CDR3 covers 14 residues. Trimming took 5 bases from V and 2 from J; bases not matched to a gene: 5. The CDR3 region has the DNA TGTGCCAGCAGCCCGTCCGGGAGGGCCTACGAGCAGTACTTC. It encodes CASSPSGRAYEQYF.

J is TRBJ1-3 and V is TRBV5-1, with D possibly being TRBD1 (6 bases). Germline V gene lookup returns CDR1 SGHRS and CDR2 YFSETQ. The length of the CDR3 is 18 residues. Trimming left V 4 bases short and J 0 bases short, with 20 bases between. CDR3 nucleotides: TGCGCCAGCAGCCTATTGGTTCAGGGGCCCACCTCTGGAAACACCATATATTTT. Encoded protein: CASSLLVQGPTSGNTIYF.

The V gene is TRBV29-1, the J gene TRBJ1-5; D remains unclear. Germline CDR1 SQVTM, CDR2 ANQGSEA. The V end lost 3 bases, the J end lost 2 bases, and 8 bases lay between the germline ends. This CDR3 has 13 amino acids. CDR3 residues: CSVEYGGNQPQHF. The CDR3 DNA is TGCAGCGTTGAGTACGGGGGCAATCAGCCCCAGCATTTT.

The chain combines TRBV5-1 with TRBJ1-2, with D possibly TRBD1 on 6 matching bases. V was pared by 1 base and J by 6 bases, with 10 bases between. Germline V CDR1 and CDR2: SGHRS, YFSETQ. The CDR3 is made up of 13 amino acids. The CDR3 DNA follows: TGCGCCAGCAGCTTGTTACCAGGGGATGGCTACACCTTC. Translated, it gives CASSLLPGDGYTF. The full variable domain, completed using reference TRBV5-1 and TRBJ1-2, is KAGVTQTPRYLIKTRGQQVTLSCSPISGHRSVSWYQQTPGQGLQFLFEYFSETQRNKGNFPGRFSGRQFSNSRSEMNVSTLELGDSALYLCASSLLPGDGYTFGSGTRLTVV.

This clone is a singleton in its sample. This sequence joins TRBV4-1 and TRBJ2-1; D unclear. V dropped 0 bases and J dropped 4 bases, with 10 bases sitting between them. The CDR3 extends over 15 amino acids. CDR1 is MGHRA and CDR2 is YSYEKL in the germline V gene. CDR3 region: CASSQENAAYNEQFF. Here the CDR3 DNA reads TGCGCCAGCAGCCAAGAAAATGCTGCTTACAATGAGCAGTTCTTC.

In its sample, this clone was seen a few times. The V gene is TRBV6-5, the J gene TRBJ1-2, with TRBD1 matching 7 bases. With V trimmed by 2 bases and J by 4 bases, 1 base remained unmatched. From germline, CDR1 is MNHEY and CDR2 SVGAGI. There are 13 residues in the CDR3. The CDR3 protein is CASSYRDSYGYTF. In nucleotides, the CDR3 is TGTGCCAGCAGTTACAGGGACAGCTATGGCTACACCTTC.

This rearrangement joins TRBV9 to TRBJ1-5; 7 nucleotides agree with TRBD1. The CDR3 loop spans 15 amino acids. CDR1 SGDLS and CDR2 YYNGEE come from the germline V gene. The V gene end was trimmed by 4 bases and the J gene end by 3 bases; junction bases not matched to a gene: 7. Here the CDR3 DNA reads TGTGCCAGCAGCTCGCAGGGGGTGGACAATCAGCCCCAGCATTTT. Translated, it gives CASSSQGVDNQPQHF.

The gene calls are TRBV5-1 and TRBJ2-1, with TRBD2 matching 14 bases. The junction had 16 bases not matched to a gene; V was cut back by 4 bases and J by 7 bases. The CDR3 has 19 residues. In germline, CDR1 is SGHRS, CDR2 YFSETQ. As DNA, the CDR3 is TGCGCCAGCAGCGCGGGACTAGCGGGAGTGAACGCCATGGGGAATGAGCAGTTCTTC. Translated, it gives CASSAGLAGVNAMGNEQFF.

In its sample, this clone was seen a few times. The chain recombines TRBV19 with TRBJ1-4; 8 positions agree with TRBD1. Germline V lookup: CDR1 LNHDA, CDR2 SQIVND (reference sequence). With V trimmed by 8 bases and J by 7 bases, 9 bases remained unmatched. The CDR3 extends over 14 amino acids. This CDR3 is CASCDRGLSEKLFF. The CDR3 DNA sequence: TGTGCCAGTTGCGACAGGGGACTCAGTGAAAAACTGTTTTTT.

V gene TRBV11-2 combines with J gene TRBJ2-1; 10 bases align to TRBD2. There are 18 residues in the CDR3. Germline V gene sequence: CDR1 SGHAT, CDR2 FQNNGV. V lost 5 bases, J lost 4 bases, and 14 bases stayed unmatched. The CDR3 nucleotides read TGTGCCAGCAGCGCGGAGCTAGCGGGAGCGTATGGGTACAATGAGCAGTTCTTC. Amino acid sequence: CASSAELAGAYGYNEQFF.